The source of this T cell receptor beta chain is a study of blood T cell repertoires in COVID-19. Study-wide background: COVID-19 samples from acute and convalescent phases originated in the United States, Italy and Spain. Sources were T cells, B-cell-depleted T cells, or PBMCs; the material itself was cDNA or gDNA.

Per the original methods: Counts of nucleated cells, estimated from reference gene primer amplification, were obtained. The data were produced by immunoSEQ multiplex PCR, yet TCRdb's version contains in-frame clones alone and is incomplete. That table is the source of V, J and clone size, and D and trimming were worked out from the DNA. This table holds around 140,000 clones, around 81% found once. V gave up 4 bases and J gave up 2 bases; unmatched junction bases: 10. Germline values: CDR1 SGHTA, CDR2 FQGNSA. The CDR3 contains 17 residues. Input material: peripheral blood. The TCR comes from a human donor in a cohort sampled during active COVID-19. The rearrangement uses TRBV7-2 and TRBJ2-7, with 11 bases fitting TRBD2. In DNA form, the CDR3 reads TGTGCCAGCAGCTATACTAGCGGGAGTTCAACCCCCTACGAGCAGTACTTC. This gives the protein CASSYTSGSSTPYEQYF.